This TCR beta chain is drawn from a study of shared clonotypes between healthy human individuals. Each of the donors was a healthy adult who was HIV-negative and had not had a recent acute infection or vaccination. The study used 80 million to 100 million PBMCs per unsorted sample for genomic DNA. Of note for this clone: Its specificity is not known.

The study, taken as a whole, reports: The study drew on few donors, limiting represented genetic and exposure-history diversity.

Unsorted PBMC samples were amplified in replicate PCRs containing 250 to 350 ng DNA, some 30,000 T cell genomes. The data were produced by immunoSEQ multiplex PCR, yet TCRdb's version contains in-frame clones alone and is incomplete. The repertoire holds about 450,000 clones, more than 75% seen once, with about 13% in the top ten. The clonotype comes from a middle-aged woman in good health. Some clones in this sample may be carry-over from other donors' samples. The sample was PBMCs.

CDR3 sequence: CASSQDFSVHEQYF. In DNA form, the CDR3 reads TGCGCCAGCAGCCAAGATTTTAGCGTACACGAGCAGTACTTC. V is TRBV4-3 and J is TRBJ2-7; D may be TRBD2 (5 bases). CDR3 length: 14 amino acids. V was pared by 0 bases and J by 5 bases, with 11 bases between. Per germline, CDR1 LGHNA and CDR2 YSLEER.